This is a list of T cell receptor beta chains from one sample in a study of T cells in Graves' hyperthyroidism and ophthalmopathy. Each CDR3 protein gets one entry after TCRdb re-called the multiplex PCR reads with MiXCR. Among about 250,000 distinct CDR3 sequences listed, around 25% were seen once. The sequenced sample was blood. The source is a woman aged 40 to 49 with Graves' ophthalmopathy. Both conserved end residues are part of each CDR3. A D gene is named only where the DNA matches it firmly. Size values are once, few and many counts, or a class for expanded clones, and some rows have none.

D gene	J gene	clone size	V gene	CDR3 DNA	CDR3 protein
TRBD2	TRBJ2-4	many	TRBV5-1	TGCGCCAGCAGCCTCCAGCCCCTAGCGGGAGGTCTCAAGGTGGCCAAAAACATTCAGTACTTC	CASSLQPLAGGLKVAKNIQYF
TRBD2	TRBJ2-5	many	TRBV2	TGTGCCAGCCACGCAAGTAGCGGGAGCTTAGAGACCCAGTACTTC	CASHASSGSLETQYF
NA	TRBJ1-1	many	TRBV29-1	TGCAGCGTTGACACAGGGAACACTGAAGCTTTCTTT	CSVDTGNTEAFF
NA	TRBJ2-7	NA	TRBV13	TGTGCCAGCAGCAACGGGCGGGAGCAGTACTTC	CASSNGREQYF
TRBD2	TRBJ2-7	NA	TRBV20-1	TGCAGTGCTAGTGGCCGCGTTGCGGGGAGGGCTCACGAGCAGTACTTC	CSASGRVAGRAHEQYF
TRBD1	TRBJ2-5	many	TRBV7-9	TGTGCCAGCAGCTATCTTTCGACAGGGCGAGAGACCCAGTACTTC	CASSYLSTGRETQYF
NA	TRBJ2-5	many	TRBV13	TGTGCCAGCAGCCCTAAAAGGAGGGGGGAGACCCAGTACTTC	CASSPKRRGETQYF
NA	TRBJ2-7	NA	TRBV12-3/TRBV12-4	TGTGCCTGTCAGGTCGGACAGAGCTACGAGCAGTACTTC	CACQVGQSYEQYF
TRBD2	TRBJ2-2	many	TRBV6-2/TRBV6-3	TGTGCCAGCAGTTACTCGATACTGCTGGGACTAGCGGGGAACACCGGGGAGCTGTTTTTT	CASSYSILLGLAGNTGELFF
TRBD1	TRBJ1-3	many	TRBV20-1	TGCAGTGCTAGAGATTCAGGGGGTGGAAACACCATATATTTT	CSARDSGGGNTIYF
NA	TRBJ1-1	few	TRBV19	TGTGCCAGTAGTTTCCCCGCGACTGAAGCTTTCTTT	CASSFPATEAFF
NA	TRBJ1-1	many	TRBV12-3/TRBV12-4	TGTGCCAGCAGCCGCCGGAGGCTGAACACTGAAGCTTTCTTT	CASSRRRLNTEAFF
TRBD1	TRBJ2-2	many	TRBV12-3/TRBV12-4	TGTGCCAGCAGACGGGACAGGGGAGGGACGAGCACCGGGGAGCTGTTTTTT	CASRRDRGGTSTGELFF
NA	TRBJ1-6	many	TRBV6-5	TGTGCCAGCAGACTCCGTGCAAATTCACCCCTCCACTTT	CASRLRANSPLHF
NA	TRBJ1-1	NA	TRBV12-3/TRBV12-4	TGTGCCAGCAGTTCTGTGGTGGGTGAAGCTTTCTTT	CASSSVVGEAFF
TRBD1	TRBJ1-2	many	TRBV27	TGTGCCAGCAGTTTTTGGGGACAGGACCCCAGTGGCTACACCTTC	CASSFWGQDPSGYTF
TRBD2	TRBJ2-7	many	TRBV7-2	TGTGCCAGCAGCTCTCGAGCGGGAGGAAAGTACGAGCAGTACTTC	CASSSRAGGKYEQYF
TRBD1	TRBJ2-7	NA	TRBV12-5	TGTGCTAGTGGTATCGGGACAGGGAGAGGCTACGAGCAGTACTTC	CASGIGTGRGYEQYF
TRBD2	TRBJ2-5	many	TRBV9	TGTGCCAGCAGCGCACACGGGAGGGTGGAAGAGACCCAGTACTTC	CASSAHGRVEETQYF
NA	TRBJ1-2	many	TRBV19	TGTGCCAGTAGTATAGGGACACGCTATGGCTACACCTTC	CASSIGTRYGYTF
NA	TRBJ2-7	many	TRBV10-3	TGTGCCATCGCCGTCTCTACCATCTCCTACGAGCAGTACTTC	CAIAVSTISYEQYF